The clone carrying this T cell receptor (beta chain) was detected only a few times. The antigen remains unidentified. Researchers attached unique molecular identifiers to individual cDNA molecules. TCRdb recomputed calls from the 5' RACE reads with MiXCR, one row per CDR3 protein. Among approximately 81,000 distinct CDR3 sequences listed, roughly 13% were seen once. The data were taken from a study of early T cells in non-severe SARS-CoV-2 infection. On the study more broadly: Alpha and beta chains were unpaired, from unsorted whole-blood bulk RNA.

J lost 0 bases, V lost 5 bases, and 6 bases had no gene match. The CDR3 runs 15 residues. The V gene's germline CDR1 is MNHEY and CDR2 SMNVEV (reference sequence). Study-wide results and caveats: Lookups in VDJdb leaned toward anti-spike CD8 responses and missed private and CD4 specificities.

This chain joins TRBV27 and TRBJ1-1; the match to TRBD1 covers 7 bases. The sequence was obtained from an adult who was a healthcare worker with PCR-confirmed SARS-CoV-2 infection or an uninfected control (not recorded which). Sequencing was performed on whole blood. The CDR3 sequence is CASSTQQGLNTEAFF. The CDR3 bases are TGTGCCAGCAGTACCCAACAGGGGTTGAACACTGAAGCTTTCTTT.